The 19 T cell receptor beta chains below all came from one sample that was sequenced in a study of cytomegalovirus exposure and HLA in healthy donors. Use of 60 Vbeta and 13 Jbeta primers characterized the PCR. The protocol was immunoSEQ multiplex PCR, while the TCRdb copy is restricted to in-frame clones and leaves out a portion. The table records 150,000 to 200,000 clones, approximately 85% of them present only once. Sequenced material: PBMCs. These receptors were collected from a girl aged 10-17 years in good health and CMV-seropositive.

This chain links TRBV6-1 with TRBJ1-2, with 10 nucleotides matching TRBD1. J gave up 3 bases and V 6 bases, and 4 bases lay outside the gene matches. CDR3 length: 14 residues. CDR1 is MNHNS, CDR2 SASEGT, per germline. CDR3 protein: CASRGTGEYYGYTF. The CDR3 nucleotides are TGTGCCAGCAGGGGGACAGGGGAATACTATGGCTACACCTTC.

The chain uses TRBV28 and TRBJ2-7; TRBD1 might be the D (6 bases). This CDR3 has 15 residues. Trimming shortened V by 2 bases and J by 7 bases, and 18 bases separated the two germline ends. The V gene's germline CDR1 is MDHEN and CDR2 SYDVKM. In DNA, the CDR3 is TGTGCCAGCAGTTTACCCGGGACACCTCTTTGGGAGCAGTACTTC. It yields the protein CASSLPGTPLWEQYF.

The chain couples TRBV7-3 to TRBJ1-2; TRBD1 might be the D (6 bases). V lost 5 bases and J lost 4, with 17 bases in between. CDR1 and CDR2 (germline): SGHTA, FQGTGA. This CDR3 is built from 15 residues. The chain's CDR3 is CASSPRGGHPYGYTF. The CDR3 nucleotides read TGTGCCAGCAGCCCGAGGGGGGGGCATCCCTATGGCTACACCTTC.

The rearrangement uses TRBV2 and TRBJ1-1; 10 positions agree with TRBD1. The CDR3 runs 16 residues. CDR1 SNHLY and CDR2 FYNNEI come from the germline V gene. Losses at the gene ends were 2 bases for V and 5 bases for J; bases not matched to a gene: 8. DNA of the CDR3: TGTGCCAGCAGTGAATTTGTGGGACAGGGGAGTACTGAAGCTTTCTTT. This sequence encodes CASSEFVGQGSTEAFF.

V usage is TRBV12-5 and J usage is TRBJ2-6; TRBD1 matches 7 bases. Trimming took 0 bases from V and 0 from J; bases not matched to a gene: 8. CDR1 and CDR2 from the germline V gene are LGHNT and FRNRAP. The CDR3 runs to 19 residues. The chain's CDR3 is CASGLVLGDSVSGANVLTF. CDR3 nucleotide sequence: TGTGCTAGTGGTTTGGTACTGGGGGACAGTGTCTCTGGGGCCAACGTCCTGACTTTC. The whole variable domain, remainder taken from reference TRBV12-5 and TRBJ2-6, is DARVTQTPRHKVTEMGQEVTMRCQPILGHNTVFWYRQTMMQGLELLAYFRNRAPLDDSGMPKDRFSAEMPDATLATLKIQPSEPRDSAVYFCASGLVLGDSVSGANVLTFGAGSRLTVL.

This clone turned up a few times. The rearrangement uses TRBV10-3 and TRBJ2-7; D is possibly TRBD2 (6 bases). The CDR3 is 14 amino acids. The V gene lost 8 bases and the J gene lost 1 base, with 15 bases spanning the gap. In germline, CDR1 is ENHRY, CDR2 SYGVKD. The CDR3 nucleotides read TGTGCCATCCAACTAGCTTTTTTTTCCTACGAGCAGTACTTC. The encoded protein is CAIQLAFFSYEQYF.

The V call is TRBV7-9, the J call TRBJ1-3; a weak D match, TRBD1 (6 bases). Germline CDR1 reads SEHNR; CDR2 reads FQNEAQ (reference sequence). The germline V and J ends were trimmed by 4 bases and 0 bases, with 16 bases remaining between them. The CDR3 has 17 amino acids. CDR3 nucleotide sequence: TGTGCCAGCAGCTCGACAACCCTCAGGGGCTCTGGAAACACCATATATTTT. It is translated as CASSSTTLRGSGNTIYF.

The DNA of the CDR3 is TGTGCCAGCAGTGAAGCGGAGGTGATCTCTGGAAACACCATATATTTT. The encoded protein is CASSEAEVISGNTIYF. This chain connects TRBV2 to TRBJ1-3, with unresolved D. The V and J ends lost 0 bases and 0 bases respectively, with 9 bases between them. The germline gives CDR1 SNHLY, CDR2 FYNNEI. CDR3 size: 16 residues.

V gene TRBV5-6 combines with J gene TRBJ1-2, with TRBD1 matching 8 bases. Germline assignment: CDR1 SGHDT and CDR2 YYEEEE. V lost 4 bases, J lost 2 bases, and 4 bases stayed unmatched. The CDR3 contains 14 residues. CDR3 amino acids: CASSLGQANYGYTF. The CDR3 nucleotides read TGTGCCAGCAGCCTGGGACAGGCCAACTATGGCTACACCTTC.

V and J are TRBV28 and TRBJ2-7; TRBD2 is a possible D gene (5 bases). Trimming cost V 5 bases and J 5 bases, with 10 bases left between them. The CDR3 is 12 amino acids. CDR1 MDHEN and CDR2 SYDVKM come from the germline V gene. CDR3 coding DNA: TGTGCCAGCAGTGGGAGCCGGGACGAGCAGTACTTC. This translates into CASSGSRDEQYF.

V gene TRBV5-1 combines with J gene TRBJ1-1; maybe TRBD1 (6 bases). Germline V lookup: CDR1 SGHRS, CDR2 YFSETQ. Trimming removed 4 bases at V and 0 bases at J, with 16 bases between. The CDR3 runs to 16 residues. DNA of the CDR3: TGCGCCAGCAGCCTCCAAGGCAGGGGCATGAACACTGAAGCTTTCTTT. Translating gives CASSLQGRGMNTEAFF.

The chain combines TRBV6-5 with TRBJ1-2; 8 positions match TRBD1. Trimming took 2 bases from V and 7 from J; bases not matched to a gene: 3. CDR3 length equals 13 residues. CDR1 and CDR2 from the germline V gene are MNHEY and SVGAGI. Here the CDR3 DNA reads TGTGCCAGCAGTTACCGGACAGGGCTTGGCTACACCTTC. Its protein is CASSYRTGLGYTF.

Turning to this clone: Other DNA variants within this sample encode the same CDR3. The chain has TRBV30 and TRBJ1-2; D unresolved. V was trimmed by 2 bases and J by 1 base, leaving 5 bases between them. The CDR3 covers 12 residues. The germline gives CDR1 GTSNPN, CDR2 SVGIG (reference sequence). The CDR3 DNA is TGTGCCTGGAGTCGGGATAACTATGGCTACACCTTC. Protein: CAWSRDNYGYTF.

The chain joins TRBV6-6 to TRBJ2-7; the match to TRBD1 covers 7 bases. The V and J ends lost 0 bases and 3 bases, in that order; junction bases with no gene match: 5. Germline V lookup: CDR1 MNHNY, CDR2 SVGAGI (reference sequence). The CDR3 contains 15 residues. As DNA, the CDR3 is TGTGCCAGCAGTTACTCCTTCCGGGACAGCTACGAGCAGTACTTC. Translated: CASSYSFRDSYEQYF.

The J gene is TRBJ2-5, the V gene TRBV15; 8 nucleotides agree with TRBD1. Matching the DNA end better, TRBJ2-7 makes the J call doubtful. This CDR3 comprises 16 residues. Germline values: CDR1 LNHNV, CDR2 YYDKDF (reference sequence). CDR3 amino acids: CATSRARTGFAYEQYF. DNA for the CDR3: TGTGCCACCAGCAGGGCCCGGACAGGGTTCGCCTACGAGCAGTACTTC.

The CDR3 sequence is CAWSPFPRDRGRKGGQPQHF. The DNA of the CDR3 is TGTGCCTGGAGTCCATTTCCTCGGGACAGGGGGCGAAAAGGAGGTCAGCCCCAGCATTTT. The rearrangement uses TRBV30 and TRBJ1-5, with 12 nucleotides matching TRBD1. Germline assignment: CDR1 GTSNPN and CDR2 SVGIG (reference sequence). With V trimmed by 2 bases and J by 6 bases, 20 bases remained unmatched. The CDR3 covers 20 residues. Full variable domain (outside the CDR3, taken from reference TRBV30 and TRBJ1-5): SQTIHQWPATLVQPVGSPLSLECTVEGTSNPNLYWYRQAAGRGLQLLFYSVGIGQISSEVPQNLSASRPQDRQFILSSKKLLLSDSGFYLCAWSPFPRDRGRKGGQPQHFGDGTRLSIL.

The J gene is TRBJ2-3, the V gene TRBV11-2; possible D gene TRBD2, 6 bases. The germline V gene encodes CDR1 SGHAT and CDR2 FQNNGV. This CDR3 is 16 amino acids long. V shed 5 bases and J shed 0 bases, with 15 bases lying between them. The CDR3 DNA is TGTGCCAGCAGCGACAGAGGCCGGGGGAGCACAGATACGCAGTATTTT. Its translation: CASSDRGRGSTDTQYF. Supplemented by reference TRBV11-2 and TRBJ2-3, the full variable domain reads EAGVAQSPRYKIIEKRQSVAFWCNPISGHATLYWYQQILGQGPKLLIQFQNNGVVDDSQLPKDRFSAERLKGVDSTLKIQPAKLEDSAVYLCASSDRGRGSTDTQYFGPGTRLTVL.

The V gene is TRBV9, the J gene TRBJ1-1, with D unclear. Germline assignment: CDR1 SGDLS and CDR2 YYNGEE. Trimming shortened V by 0 bases and J by 8 bases, and 14 bases separated the two germline ends. CDR3 length: 14 amino acids. CDR3 DNA sequence: TGTGCCAGCAGCGTAGGTGGCGGCCGTCGAGAAGCTTTCTTT. Translation: CASSVGGGRREAFF. Drawing the rest from reference TRBV9 and TRBJ1-1, the complete variable domain is DSGVTQTPKHLITATGQRVTLRCSPRSGDLSVYWYQQSLDQGLQFLIQYYNGEERAKGNILERFSAQQFPDLHSELNLSSLELGDSALYFCASSVGGGRREAFFGQGTRLTVV.

This chain connects TRBV29-1 to TRBJ2-4; 7 bases align to TRBD1. The CDR3 length is 13 residues. Looked up from germline, CDR1 is SQVTM and CDR2 is ANQGSEA. The junction had 4 bases not matched to a gene; V was cut back by 6 bases and J by 2 bases. The CDR3 region is CSVETGSKNIQYF. CDR3 nucleotides: TGCAGCGTGGAGACAGGGTCCAAAAACATTCAGTACTTC.